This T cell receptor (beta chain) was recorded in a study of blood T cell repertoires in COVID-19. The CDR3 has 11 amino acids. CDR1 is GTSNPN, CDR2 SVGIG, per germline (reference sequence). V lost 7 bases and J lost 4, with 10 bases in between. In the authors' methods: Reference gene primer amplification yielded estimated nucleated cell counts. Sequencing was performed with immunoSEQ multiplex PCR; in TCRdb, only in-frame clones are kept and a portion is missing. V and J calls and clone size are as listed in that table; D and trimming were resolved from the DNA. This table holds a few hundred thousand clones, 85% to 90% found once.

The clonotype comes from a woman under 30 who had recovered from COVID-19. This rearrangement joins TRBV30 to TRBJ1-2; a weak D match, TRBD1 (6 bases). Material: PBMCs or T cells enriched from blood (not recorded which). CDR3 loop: CASGQSYGYTF. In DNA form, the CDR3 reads TGTGCCTCCGGACAGTCCTATGGCTACACCTTC.